A single sample gave rise to the 29 T cell receptor beta chains below, sequenced in a study of blood T cell repertoires in COVID-19. Assay: immunoSEQ multiplex PCR; the TCRdb copy retains only in-frame clones and omits some. The sample has about 360,000 clones; 75% to 90% are singletons. The sequenced sample consisted of peripheral blood. The receptors come from a woman aged 55-69 years with COVID-19, enrolled during active disease.

The chain links TRBV14 to TRBJ1-2; D not resolved. Germline-derived CDR1 and CDR2 are SGHDN and FVKESK. V lost 1 base, J lost 0 bases, and 6 bases lay in between. CDR3 length equals 14 residues. CDR3 protein: CASSQGTSNYGYTF. The CDR3 coding sequence is TGTGCCAGCAGCCAAGGGACTTCTAACTATGGCTACACCTTC.

This rearrangement joins TRBV6-5 to TRBJ1-3; TRBD1 might be the D (5 bases). The CDR3 runs 14 residues. CDR1 is MNHEY, CDR2 SVGAGI, per germline. The V end was cut by 9 bases, the J end by 0 bases, with 12 bases between. CDR3 in amino acids: CASHGGNSGNTIYF. The CDR3 region has the DNA TGTGCCAGTCACGGGGGGAACTCTGGAAACACCATATATTTT.

The gene calls are TRBV14 and TRBJ2-3, with 13 bases identical to TRBD2. CDR3 length equals 16 residues. Germline V lookup: CDR1 SGHDN, CDR2 FVKESK. V lost 4 bases and J lost 3; bases outside the gene matches: 4. CDR3 amino acids: CASSRGLAGVTDTQYF. DNA of the CDR3: TGTGCCAGCAGCCGAGGACTAGCGGGGGTGACAGATACGCAGTATTTT.

This chain links TRBV4-2 with TRBJ2-7; 12 bases align to TRBD2. The germline gives CDR1 LGHNA, CDR2 YNFKEQ. V gave up 3 bases and J gave up 3 bases; unmatched junction bases: 12. This CDR3 is 18 amino acids long. The CDR3 spells CASSQVIGLAGPSYEQYF. CDR3 in DNA: TGTGCCAGCAGCCAGGTCATTGGACTAGCGGGGCCTAGCTACGAGCAGTACTTC.

The chain joins TRBV14 to TRBJ2-7; 7 bases fit TRBD1. V was clipped by 6 bases and J by 3 bases; unmatched bases: 11. Germline V gives CDR1 SGHDN, CDR2 FVKESK. This CDR3 comprises 15 residues. As DNA, the CDR3 is TGTGCCAGCAGTCGAAGGGACAGAAAATTCTACGAGCAGTACTTC. This encodes CASSRRDRKFYEQYF.

The V gene is TRBV14, the J gene TRBJ2-7; 7 positions match TRBD2. CDR3 length: 14 residues. Germline V gene sequence: CDR1 SGHDN, CDR2 FVKESK. After removal of 4 bases from V and 2 bases from J, the junction contained 5 bases not matched to a gene. CDR3 sequence reads: CASSPPAGPYEQYF. CDR3 sequence (DNA): TGTGCCAGCAGCCCCCCAGCGGGGCCCTACGAGCAGTACTTC.

V gene TRBV6-2 or TRBV6-3 combines with J gene TRBJ2-7; 7 bases map to TRBD2. V lost 2 bases to trimming and J lost 2 bases; unmatched junction nucleotides: 6. Germline V gene lookup returns CDR1 MNHEY and CDR2 SVGEGT. There are 15 residues in the CDR3. CDR3 DNA sequence: TGTGCCAGCAGTTACGGTCAGGGAGGGACCTACGAGCAGTACTTC. This translates into CASSYGQGGTYEQYF.

This clone was picked up a small number of times. The V and J genes are TRBV7-3 and TRBJ2-5; 10 nucleotides align to TRBD1. V dropped 5 bases and J dropped 3; count of bases not matched to a gene: 6. The CDR3 sequence is 15 residues long. Per germline, CDR1 SGHTA and CDR2 FQGTGA. The DNA for the CDR3 is TGTGCCAGCAGCCCGGGACAGGGGAGGGAAGAGACCCAGTACTTC. Its translation is CASSPGQGREETQYF.

This chain's CDR3 is CASSLGQGAGGYTF. DNA for the CDR3: TGCGCCAGCAGCTTGGGACAGGGGGCGGGCGGCTACACCTTC. The chain carries TRBV5-1 and TRBJ1-2, with TRBD1 matching over 10 bases. CDR1 SGHRS and CDR2 YFSETQ come from the germline V gene. The ends lost 0 bases at V and 8 bases at J; junction bases unmatched: 4. The CDR3 spans 14 residues.

The rearrangement joins TRBV5-5 to TRBJ1-1, with 12 bases identical to TRBD1. The germline CDR1 and CDR2 sequences are SGHKS and YYEKEE (reference sequence). Trimming at V came to 1 base and at J to 3 bases, leaving 7 bases not matched to a gene. CDR3 length: 17 residues. For the CDR3, the DNA is TGTGCCAGCAGCTTGTCTAGTTGGGACAGGGGGCACACTGAAGCTTTCTTT. Protein sequence: CASSLSSWDRGHTEAFF.

The chain recombines TRBV10-2 with TRBJ1-3, with unresolved D. CDR1 is WSHSY, CDR2 SAAADI, per germline. The ends were cut back, 8 bases at V and 4 bases at J, with 15 bases in the middle. The CDR3 extends over 14 amino acids. This CDR3 reads CASAGPVVGNTIYF. CDR3 in DNA: TGCGCCAGCGCAGGCCCCGTCGTGGGAAACACCATATATTTT.

The V and J genes are TRBV5-6 and TRBJ2-5; 10 bases match TRBD2. Trimming removed 0 bases from V and 2 bases from J; junction bases left unmatched: 4. The CDR3 contains 16 residues. CDR1 and CDR2 from the germline V gene are SGHDT and YYEEEE. The CDR3 here is CASSLGSGLAQETQYF. CDR3 coding DNA: TGTGCCAGCAGCTTGGGTTCGGGACTAGCGCAAGAGACCCAGTACTTC.

The chain links TRBV6-1 to TRBJ2-5; the D gene is possibly TRBD2 (5 bases). V lost 3 bases and J 2 bases, leaving 16 bases between the germline ends. Germline V lookup: CDR1 MNHNS, CDR2 SASEGT. The CDR3 is made up of 16 amino acids. The CDR3 bases are TGTGCCAGCAGTGAGCCCCGAGCGGACGGTCAAGAGACCCAGTACTTC. Translation: CASSEPRADGQETQYF.

The V call is TRBV5-4, the J call TRBJ2-3, with a tentative D call TRBD2 (5 bases). The germline CDR1 and CDR2 sequences are SGHNT and YYREEE (reference sequence). V shed 6 bases and J shed 1 base, with 12 bases lying between them. The CDR3 consists of 14 residues. Here the CDR3 reads CASNLWGGTDTQYF. The CDR3 DNA is TGTGCCAGCAATCTCTGGGGAGGCACAGATACGCAGTATTTT.

V and J are TRBV3-1 (or the pseudogene TRBV3-2) and TRBJ2-2, with TRBD2 identical over 9 bases. J was trimmed by 1 base and V by 3 bases; bases with no gene match: 3. The CDR3 is made up of 16 amino acids. Germline V CDR1 and CDR2: LGHDT, YNNKEL (reference sequence). The DNA for the CDR3 is TGTGCCAGCAGCCATATTAGCGGGGGGAACACCGGGGAGCTGTTTTTT. Translated, it gives CASSHISGGNTGELFF.

V gene TRBV11-2 combines with J gene TRBJ1-6; TRBD1 aligns across 8 bases. CDR1 is SGHAT and CDR2 is FQNNGV in the germline V gene. The CDR3 consists of 16 residues. V was pared by 1 base and J by 9 bases, with 8 bases of the junction left unmatched. CDR3 loop: CASSLGQGASGSPLHF. The CDR3 nucleotides are TGTGCCAGCAGCTTAGGGCAGGGGGCCTCGGGTTCACCCCTCCACTTT.

The rearrangement uses TRBV7-6 and TRBJ2-3, with 12 positions matching TRBD2. The CDR3 has 15 amino acids. V shed 4 bases and J 5 bases; nucleotides not matched to a gene: 4. Germline V gives CDR1 SGHVS, CDR2 FNYEAQ. The CDR3 is CASSSSGGAIDTQYF. CDR3 bases: TGTGCCAGCAGCTCTAGCGGGGGGGCGATAGATACGCAGTATTTT.

The chain links TRBV12-3 or TRBV12-4 to TRBJ1-2; 9 bases match TRBD1. This CDR3 spans 13 amino acids. V shed 6 bases and J 5 bases; nucleotides not matched to a gene: 4. The CDR3 coding sequence is TGTGCCAGCAGGACAGGGGGGGAGTATGGCTACACCTTC. It yields the protein CASRTGGEYGYTF.

The chain recombines TRBV7-9 with TRBJ1-4, with D possibly being TRBD1 (5 bases). Deletions cut 5 bases from V and 0 bases from J, with 13 bases between. This CDR3 is 16 amino acids long. CDR1 is SEHNR and CDR2 is FQNEAQ in the germline V gene (reference sequence). The CDR3 region has the DNA TGTGCCAGCAGCCCCCTCGACAGCCCAACTAATGAAAAACTGTTTTTT. This gives the protein CASSPLDSPTNEKLFF.

The chain joins TRBV5-1 to TRBJ2-7; tentative D call: TRBD1 (6 bases). The CDR3 is 14 residues long. V was clipped by 0 bases and J by 3 bases, with 10 bases between them. The germline V gene has CDR1 SGHRS and CDR2 YFSETQ. The CDR3 sequence is CASSLGTAIYEQYF. The CDR3 coding sequence is TGCGCCAGCAGCTTGGGGACAGCTATCTACGAGCAGTACTTC.

The CDR3 DNA sequence: TGCGCCAGCAGCTTAGTGGTTGGTCAGGGCAGGGCGGATGAGCAGTTCTTC. This sequence encodes CASSLVVGQGRADEQFF. The chain uses TRBV5-1 and TRBJ2-1; D perhaps matches TRBD1 (5 bases). V dropped 2 bases and J dropped 8 bases, with 23 bases sitting between them. Germline V gene lookup returns CDR1 SGHRS and CDR2 YFSETQ. The CDR3 consists of 17 residues.

This chain uses TRBV9 with TRBJ2-7; tentatively, D is TRBD1 (6 bases). Trimming shortened V by 4 bases and J by 3 bases, and 17 bases separated the two germline ends. The CDR3 runs 15 residues. Germline CDR1 is SGDLS and CDR2 is YYNGEE. The CDR3 DNA follows: TGTGCCAGCAGCCCCCAACAGGGAACCCACTACGAGCAGTACTTC. Amino acid sequence: CASSPQQGTHYEQYF.

The chain has TRBV7-8 and TRBJ1-1; D may be TRBD1 (5 bases). Trimming cost V 5 bases and J 8 bases, with 15 bases left between them. CDR1 SGHVS and CDR2 FQNEAQ come from the germline V gene. The length of the CDR3 is 13 residues. The CDR3 nucleotides are TGTGCCAGCAGCCAACTTACAGGAGCCGAAGCTTTCTTT. The encoded protein is CASSQLTGAEAFF.

The V and J genes are TRBV19 and TRBJ1-5; unclear D gene. Germline values: CDR1 LNHDA, CDR2 SQIVND (reference sequence). V was clipped by 6 bases and J by 4 bases, with 13 bases between them. The CDR3 extends over 14 amino acids. CDR3 in amino acids: CASRTPGRNQPQHF. CDR3 bases: TGTGCCAGTAGGACTCCCGGGAGAAATCAGCCCCAGCATTTT.

J is TRBJ2-3 and V is TRBV7-6, with 11 nucleotides matching TRBD2. This CDR3 comprises 18 residues. V lost 0 bases to trimming and J lost 1 base; unmatched junction nucleotides: 6. Per germline, CDR1 SGHVS and CDR2 FNYEAQ. The CDR3 sequence is CASSLAPVGLAGTDTQYF. As DNA, the CDR3 is TGTGCCAGCAGCTTAGCGCCCGTGGGACTAGCGGGCACAGATACGCAGTATTTT. Together with reference TRBV7-6 and TRBJ2-3, the CDR3 gives the full variable domain: GAGVSQSPRYKVTKRGQDVALRCDPISGHVSLYWYRQALGQGPEFLTYFNYEAQQDKSGLPNDRFSAERPEGSISTLTIQRTEQRDSAMYRCASSLAPVGLAGTDTQYFGPGTRLTVL.

This chain joins TRBV9 and TRBJ1-2; possibly TRBD1 for D (5 bases). The V gene's germline CDR1 is SGDLS and CDR2 YYNGEE. V lost 4 bases, J lost 0 bases, and 22 bases lay in between. This CDR3 is 18 amino acids long. The CDR3 sequence is CASSTHPVGDFANYGYTF. The CDR3 region has the DNA TGTGCCAGCAGCACCCATCCGGTTGGGGACTTTGCTAACTATGGCTACACCTTC.

V and J are TRBV19 and TRBJ2-5; TRBD2 matches at 7 bases. Germline assignment: CDR1 LNHDA and CDR2 SQIVND (reference sequence). J was trimmed by 0 bases and V by 2 bases; bases with no gene match: 6. The CDR3 runs to 16 residues. This CDR3 reads CASSIRPAGNQETQYF. CDR3 nucleotides: TGTGCCAGTAGTATACGACCAGCGGGGAACCAAGAGACCCAGTACTTC.

This sequence joins TRBV4-3 and TRBJ1-3; D is unresolved. Germline CDR1 is LGHNA and CDR2 is YSLEER. This CDR3 is 15 amino acids long. Between the trimmed V and J ends, which lost 0 bases and 0 bases, there was a span of 6 bases. The CDR3 coding sequence is TGCGCCAGCAGCCAAGATCCTAGCTCTGGAAACACCATATATTTT. Its translation: CASSQDPSSGNTIYF.

V is TRBV19 and J is TRBJ1-1; D is perhaps TRBD1 (5 bases). The ends were cut back, 3 bases at V and 7 bases at J, with 18 bases in the middle. The CDR3 is 15 amino acids. Per the germline V gene, CDR1 is LNHDA and CDR2 is SQIVND (reference sequence). This chain's CDR3 is CASSMTVSPVGEAFF. CDR3 DNA: TGTGCCAGTAGTATGACAGTTTCGCCGGTTGGTGAAGCTTTCTTT.